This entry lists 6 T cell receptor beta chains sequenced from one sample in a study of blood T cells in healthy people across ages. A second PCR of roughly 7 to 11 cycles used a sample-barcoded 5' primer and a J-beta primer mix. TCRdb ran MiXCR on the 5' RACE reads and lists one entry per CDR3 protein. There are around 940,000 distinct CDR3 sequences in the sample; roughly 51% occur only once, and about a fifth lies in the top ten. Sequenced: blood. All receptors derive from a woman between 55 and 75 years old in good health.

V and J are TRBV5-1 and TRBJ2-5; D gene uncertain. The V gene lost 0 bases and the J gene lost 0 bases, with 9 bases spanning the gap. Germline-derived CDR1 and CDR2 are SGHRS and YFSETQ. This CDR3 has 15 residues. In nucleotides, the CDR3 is TGCGCCAGCAGCTTGGGAGACCCAGACCAAGAGACCCAGTACTTC. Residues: CASSLGDPDQETQYF.

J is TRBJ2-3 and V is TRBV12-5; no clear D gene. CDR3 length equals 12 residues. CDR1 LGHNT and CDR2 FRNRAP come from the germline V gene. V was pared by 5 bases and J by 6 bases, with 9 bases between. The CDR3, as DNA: TGTGCTAGTGGTCCCGGTCGGGATACGCAGTATTTT. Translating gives CASGPGRDTQYF.

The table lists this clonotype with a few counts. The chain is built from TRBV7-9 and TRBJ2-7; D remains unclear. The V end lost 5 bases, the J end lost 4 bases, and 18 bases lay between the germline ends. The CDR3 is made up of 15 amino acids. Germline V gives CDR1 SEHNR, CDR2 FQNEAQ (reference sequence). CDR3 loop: CASSKLGPRAYEQYF. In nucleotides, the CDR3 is TGTGCCAGCAGCAAGCTGGGCCCCCGGGCTTACGAGCAGTACTTC. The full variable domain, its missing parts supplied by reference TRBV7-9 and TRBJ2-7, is DTGVSQNPRHKITKRGQNVTFRCDPISEHNRLYWYRQTLGQGPEFLTYFQNEAQLEKSRLLSDRFSAERPKGSFSTLEIQRTEQGDSAMYLCASSKLGPRAYEQYFGPGTRLTVT.

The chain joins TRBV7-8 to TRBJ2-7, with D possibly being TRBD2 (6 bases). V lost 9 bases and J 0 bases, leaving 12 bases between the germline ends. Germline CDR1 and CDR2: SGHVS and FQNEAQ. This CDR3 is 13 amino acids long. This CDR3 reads CASNGGPSYEQYF. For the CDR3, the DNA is TGTGCCAGTAACGGAGGGCCCTCCTACGAGCAGTACTTC.

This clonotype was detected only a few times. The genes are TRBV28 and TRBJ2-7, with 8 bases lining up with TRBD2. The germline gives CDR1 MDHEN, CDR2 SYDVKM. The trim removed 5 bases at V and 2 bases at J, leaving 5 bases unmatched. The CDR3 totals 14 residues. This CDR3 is CASSVSGSPYEQYF. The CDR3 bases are TGTGCCAGCAGTGTGAGCGGGAGCCCCTACGAGCAGTACTTC.

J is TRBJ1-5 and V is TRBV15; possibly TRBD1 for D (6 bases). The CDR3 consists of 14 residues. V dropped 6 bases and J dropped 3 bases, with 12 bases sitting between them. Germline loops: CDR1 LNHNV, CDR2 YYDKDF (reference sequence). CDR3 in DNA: TGTGCCACCAGGCCCGGACAGCTCAATCAGCCCCAGCATTTT. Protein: CATRPGQLNQPQHF.